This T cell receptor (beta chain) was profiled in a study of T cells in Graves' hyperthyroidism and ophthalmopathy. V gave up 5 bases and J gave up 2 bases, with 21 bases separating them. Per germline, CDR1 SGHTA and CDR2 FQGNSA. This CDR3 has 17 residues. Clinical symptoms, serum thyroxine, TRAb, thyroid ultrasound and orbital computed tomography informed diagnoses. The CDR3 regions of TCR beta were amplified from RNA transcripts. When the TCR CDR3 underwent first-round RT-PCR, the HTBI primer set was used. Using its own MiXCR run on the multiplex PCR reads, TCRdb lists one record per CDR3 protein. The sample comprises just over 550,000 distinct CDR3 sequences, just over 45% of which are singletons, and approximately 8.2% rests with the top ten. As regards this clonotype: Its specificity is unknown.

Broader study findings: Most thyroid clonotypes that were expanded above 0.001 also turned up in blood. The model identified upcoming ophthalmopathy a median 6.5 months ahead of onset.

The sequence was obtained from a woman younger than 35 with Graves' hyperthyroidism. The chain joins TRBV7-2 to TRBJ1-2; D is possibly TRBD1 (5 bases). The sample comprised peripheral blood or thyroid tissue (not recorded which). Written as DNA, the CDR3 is TGTGCCAGCAGCGGGAGCGAGTGGCAGGGAATGAACTATGGCTACACCTTC. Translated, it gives CASSGSEWQGMNYGYTF.